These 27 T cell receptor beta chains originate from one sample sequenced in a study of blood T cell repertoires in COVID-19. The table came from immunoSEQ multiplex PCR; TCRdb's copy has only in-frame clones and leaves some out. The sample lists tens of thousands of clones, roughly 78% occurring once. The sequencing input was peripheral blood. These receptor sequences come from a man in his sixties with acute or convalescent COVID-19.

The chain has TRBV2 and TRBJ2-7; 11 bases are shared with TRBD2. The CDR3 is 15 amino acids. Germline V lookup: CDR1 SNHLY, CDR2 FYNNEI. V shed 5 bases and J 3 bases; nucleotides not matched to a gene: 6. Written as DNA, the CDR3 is TGTGCCAGCAGTTCAACGACTAGCGGGAACTACGAGCAGTACTTC. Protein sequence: CASSSTTSGNYEQYF. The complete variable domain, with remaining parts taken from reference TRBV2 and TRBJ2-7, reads EPEVTQTPSHQVTQMGQEVILRCVPISNHLYFYWYRQILGQKVEFLVSFYNNEISEKSEIFDDQFSVERPDGSNFTLKIRSTKLEDSAMYFCASSSTTSGNYEQYFGPGTRLTVT.

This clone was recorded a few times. This chain's CDR3 is CASSRTVTGYTF. The CDR3, as DNA: TGTGCCAGCAGTCGGACAGTCACCGGCTACACCTTC. The V gene is TRBV12-3 or TRBV12-4, the J gene TRBJ1-2; D perhaps matches TRBD1 (6 bases). The CDR3 is 12 residues long. Trimming removed 5 bases at V and 8 bases at J, with 12 bases between.

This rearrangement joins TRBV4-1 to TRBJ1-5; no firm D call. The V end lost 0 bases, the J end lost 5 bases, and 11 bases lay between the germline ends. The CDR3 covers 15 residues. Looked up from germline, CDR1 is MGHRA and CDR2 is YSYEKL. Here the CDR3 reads CASSQEDGSDQPQHF. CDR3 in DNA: TGCGCCAGCAGCCAAGAGGACGGGAGCGATCAGCCCCAGCATTTT.

The CDR3 sequence is CASSSPSYGYTF. The CDR3 nucleotides are TGTGCCAGTAGTTCCCCCTCCTATGGCTACACCTTC. This chain joins TRBV19 and TRBJ1-2; D is ambiguous. The CDR3 contains 12 residues. The V end was cut by 5 bases, the J end by 4 bases, with 8 bases between. Germline values: CDR1 LNHDA, CDR2 SQIVND (reference sequence).

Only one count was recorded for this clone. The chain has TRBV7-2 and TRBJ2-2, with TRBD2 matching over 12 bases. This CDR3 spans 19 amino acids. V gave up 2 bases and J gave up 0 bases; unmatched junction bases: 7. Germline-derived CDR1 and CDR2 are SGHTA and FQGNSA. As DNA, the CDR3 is TGTGCCAGCAGCTTACGGGCTAGCGGGGGGGCCACGAACACCGGGGAGCTGTTTTTT. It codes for CASSLRASGGATNTGELFF. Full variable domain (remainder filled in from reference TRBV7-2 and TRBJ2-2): GAGVSQSPSNKVTEKGKDVELRCDPISGHTALYWYRQSLGQGLEFLIYFQGNSAPDKSGLPSDRFSAERTGGSVSTLTIQRTQQEDSAVYLCASSLRASGGATNTGELFFGEGSRLTVL.

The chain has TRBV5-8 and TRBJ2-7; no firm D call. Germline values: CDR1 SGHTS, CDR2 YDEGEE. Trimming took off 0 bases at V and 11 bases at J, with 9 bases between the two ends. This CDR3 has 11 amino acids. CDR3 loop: CASSLASVEYF. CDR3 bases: TGTGCCAGCAGCTTGGCGAGCGTGGAGTACTTC.

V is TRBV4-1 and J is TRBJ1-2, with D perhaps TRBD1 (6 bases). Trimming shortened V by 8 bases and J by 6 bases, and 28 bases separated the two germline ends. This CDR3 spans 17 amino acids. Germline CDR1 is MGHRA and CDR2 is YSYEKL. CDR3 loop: CASYDRTVRKLGDGYTF. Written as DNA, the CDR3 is TGCGCCAGCTATGATAGGACAGTGCGCAAACTGGGGGATGGCTACACCTTC.

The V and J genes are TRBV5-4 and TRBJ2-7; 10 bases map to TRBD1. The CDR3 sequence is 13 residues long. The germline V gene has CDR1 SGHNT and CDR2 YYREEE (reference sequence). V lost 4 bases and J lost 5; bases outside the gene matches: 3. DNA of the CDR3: TGTGCCAGCAGCAGACAGGGGGCCGACGAGCAGTACTTC. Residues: CASSRQGADEQYF.

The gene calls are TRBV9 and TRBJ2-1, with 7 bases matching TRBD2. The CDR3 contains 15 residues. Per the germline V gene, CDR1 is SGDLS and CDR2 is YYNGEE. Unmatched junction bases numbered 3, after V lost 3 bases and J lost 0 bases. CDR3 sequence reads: CASSGGSPSYNEQFF. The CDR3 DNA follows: TGTGCCAGCAGCGGCGGGAGCCCCTCCTACAATGAGCAGTTCTTC.

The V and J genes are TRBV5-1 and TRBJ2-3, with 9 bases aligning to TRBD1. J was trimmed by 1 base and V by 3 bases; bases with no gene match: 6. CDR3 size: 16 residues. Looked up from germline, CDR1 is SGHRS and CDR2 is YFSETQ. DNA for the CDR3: TGCGCCAGCAGCTACGGACAGGGGAGGGGCACAGATACGCAGTATTTT. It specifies CASSYGQGRGTDTQYF.

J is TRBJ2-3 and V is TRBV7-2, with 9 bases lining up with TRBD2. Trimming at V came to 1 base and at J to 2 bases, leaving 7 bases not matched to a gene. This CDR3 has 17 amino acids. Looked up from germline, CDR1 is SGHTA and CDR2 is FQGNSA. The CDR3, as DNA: TGTGCCAGCAGCTTAGGGCGGGGGGGCTTTCTCACAGATACGCAGTATTTT. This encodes CASSLGRGGFLTDTQYF.

The CDR3 DNA reads TGCGCCAGCAGCGCGACAGGGAATCACAATCAGCCCCAGCATTTT. This gives the protein CASSATGNHNQPQHF. V is TRBV5-1 and J is TRBJ1-5; 7 bases match TRBD1. Looked up from germline, CDR1 is SGHRS and CDR2 is YFSETQ. The CDR3 loop spans 15 amino acids. V dropped 4 bases and J dropped 3; count of bases not matched to a gene: 7. Together with reference TRBV5-1 and TRBJ1-5, the CDR3 gives the full variable domain: KAGVTQTPRYLIKTRGQQVTLSCSPISGHRSVSWYQQTPGQGLQFLFEYFSETQRNKGNFPGRFSGRQFSNSRSEMNVSTLELGDSALYLCASSATGNHNQPQHFGDGTRLSIL.

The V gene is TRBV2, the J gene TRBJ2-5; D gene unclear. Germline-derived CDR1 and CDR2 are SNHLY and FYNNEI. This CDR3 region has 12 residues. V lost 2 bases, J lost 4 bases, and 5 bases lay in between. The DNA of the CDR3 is TGTGCCAGCAGTGAATTGAGAGAGACCCAGTACTTC. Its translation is CASSELRETQYF.

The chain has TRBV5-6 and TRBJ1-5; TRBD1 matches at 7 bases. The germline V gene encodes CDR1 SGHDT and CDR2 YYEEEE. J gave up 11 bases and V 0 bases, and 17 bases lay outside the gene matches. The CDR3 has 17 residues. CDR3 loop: CASSLGPYRGTITSQHF. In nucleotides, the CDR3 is TGTGCCAGCAGCTTGGGACCTTACAGGGGTACCATCACATCCCAGCATTTT.

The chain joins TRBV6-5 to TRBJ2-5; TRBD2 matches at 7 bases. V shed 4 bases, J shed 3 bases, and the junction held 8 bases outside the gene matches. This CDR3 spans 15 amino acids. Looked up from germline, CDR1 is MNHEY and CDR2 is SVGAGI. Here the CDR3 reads CASSSVAAGEETQYF. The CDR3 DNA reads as TGTGCCAGCAGTTCCGTAGCGGCGGGGGAAGAGACCCAGTACTTC.

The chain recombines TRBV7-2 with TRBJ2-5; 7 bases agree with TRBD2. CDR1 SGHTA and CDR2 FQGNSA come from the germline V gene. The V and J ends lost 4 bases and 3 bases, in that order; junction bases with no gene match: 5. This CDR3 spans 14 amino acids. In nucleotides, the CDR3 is TGTGCCAGCAGCTCCGGGACTACTAAAGAGACCCAGTACTTC. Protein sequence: CASSSGTTKETQYF.

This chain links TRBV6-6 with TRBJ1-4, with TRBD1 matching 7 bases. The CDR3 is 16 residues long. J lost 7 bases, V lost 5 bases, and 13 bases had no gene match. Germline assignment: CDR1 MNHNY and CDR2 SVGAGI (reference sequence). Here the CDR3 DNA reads TGTGCCAGCAGTCGACGACAGGGAGGAAGTGTTGAAAAACTGTTTTTT. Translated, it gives CASSRRQGGSVEKLFF.

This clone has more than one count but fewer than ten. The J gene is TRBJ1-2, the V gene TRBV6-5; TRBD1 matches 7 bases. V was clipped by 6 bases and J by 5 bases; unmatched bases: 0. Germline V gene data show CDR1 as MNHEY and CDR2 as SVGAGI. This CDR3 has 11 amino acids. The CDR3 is CASRQGYGYTF. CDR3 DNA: TGTGCCAGCAGACAGGGGTATGGCTACACCTTC.

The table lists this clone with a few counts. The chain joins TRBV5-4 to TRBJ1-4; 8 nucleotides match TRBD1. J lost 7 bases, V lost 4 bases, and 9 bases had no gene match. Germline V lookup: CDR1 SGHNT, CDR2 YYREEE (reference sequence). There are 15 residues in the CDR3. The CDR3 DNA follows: TGTGCCAGCAGCATCTCCGGGACAGGCTCTGAAAAACTGTTTTTT. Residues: CASSISGTGSEKLFF.

As DNA, the CDR3 is TGTGCCAGCAGCTGGGGGCAGGGTAATCAGCCCCAGCATTTT. Amino acid sequence: CASSWGQGNQPQHF. The chain recombines TRBV5-6 with TRBJ1-5, with D tentatively TRBD1 (6 bases). In germline, CDR1 is SGHDT, CDR2 YYEEEE. The CDR3 totals 14 residues. The V gene lost 3 bases and the J gene lost 4 bases, with 11 bases spanning the gap.

CDR3 loop: CASYLATGANVLTF. The CDR3 DNA is TGTGCCAGCTACCTAGCTACTGGGGCCAACGTCCTGACTTTC. V is TRBV18 and J is TRBJ2-6; tentative D call: TRBD2 (5 bases). Per the germline V gene, CDR1 is KGHSH and CDR2 is LQKENI. Trimming took off 7 bases at V and 2 bases at J, with 9 bases between the two ends. The CDR3 consists of 14 residues.

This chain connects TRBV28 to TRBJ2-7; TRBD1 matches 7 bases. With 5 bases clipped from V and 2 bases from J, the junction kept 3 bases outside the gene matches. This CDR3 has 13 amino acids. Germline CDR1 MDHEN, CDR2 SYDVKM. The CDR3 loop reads CASSPGGPYEQYF. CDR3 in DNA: TGTGCCAGCAGTCCAGGGGGTCCCTACGAGCAGTACTTC.

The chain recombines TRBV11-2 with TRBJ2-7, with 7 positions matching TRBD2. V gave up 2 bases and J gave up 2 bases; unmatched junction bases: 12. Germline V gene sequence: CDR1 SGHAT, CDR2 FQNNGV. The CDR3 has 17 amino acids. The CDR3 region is CASSLLWGGLLPYEQYF. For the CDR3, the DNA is TGTGCCAGCAGCTTACTTTGGGGGGGACTCCTCCCCTACGAGCAGTACTTC.

CDR3 nucleotides: TGTGCCAGCAGCCAAGACAGGGCCCGGGTGGATACGCAGTATTTT. Protein product: CASSQDRARVDTQYF. This chain uses TRBV3-1 (or the pseudogene TRBV3-2) with TRBJ2-3; perhaps TRBD1 as D (5 bases). The CDR3 extends over 15 amino acids. Germline lookup yields CDR1 LGHDT and CDR2 YNNKEL (reference sequence). Trimming stripped 0 bases from V and 6 bases from J, with 13 bases between.

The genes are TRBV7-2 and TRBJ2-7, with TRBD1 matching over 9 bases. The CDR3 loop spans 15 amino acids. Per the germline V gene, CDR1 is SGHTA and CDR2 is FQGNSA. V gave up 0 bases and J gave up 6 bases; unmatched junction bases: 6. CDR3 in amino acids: CASSLAPGQGAEQYF. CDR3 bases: TGTGCCAGCAGCTTAGCCCCGGGACAGGGTGCCGAGCAGTACTTC.

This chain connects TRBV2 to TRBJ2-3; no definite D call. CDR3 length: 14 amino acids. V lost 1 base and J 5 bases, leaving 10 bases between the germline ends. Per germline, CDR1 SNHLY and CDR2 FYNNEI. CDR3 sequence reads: CASSEGPPEDTQYF. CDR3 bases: TGTGCCAGCAGTGAAGGGCCCCCCGAAGATACGCAGTATTTT.

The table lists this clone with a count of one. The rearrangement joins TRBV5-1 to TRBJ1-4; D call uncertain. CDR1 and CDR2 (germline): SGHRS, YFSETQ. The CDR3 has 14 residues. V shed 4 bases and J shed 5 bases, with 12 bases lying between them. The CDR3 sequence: CASSPWTGNEKLFF. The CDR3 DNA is TGCGCCAGCAGCCCTTGGACGGGAAATGAAAAACTGTTTTTT.